This TCR beta chain is drawn from a study of early T cells in non-severe SARS-CoV-2 infection. CDR1 is MNHNS and CDR2 is SASEGT in the germline V gene. J gave up 5 bases and V 2 bases, and 10 bases lay outside the gene matches. The CDR3 length is 16 residues. TCRdb re-analysed the 5' RACE reads in MiXCR, keeping a single row per CDR3 protein. The data show 20,000 to 25,000 distinct CDR3 sequences, with over 4% seen just once and 4.3% held by the top ten. The receptor was isolated from an adult who was a healthcare worker with PCR-confirmed SARS-CoV-2 infection or an uninfected control (not recorded which). The chain is built from TRBV6-1 and TRBJ2-3, with 7 bases aligning to TRBD1. Sequencing was done on a sample of whole blood. The chain's CDR3 is CASSEIRGRLEDTQYF. CDR3 nucleotides: TGTGCCAGCAGTGAAATAAGGGGGCGACTTGAAGATACGCAGTATTTT.